The 20 T cell receptor beta chains below were found in one sample sequenced in a study of Ad26.COV2.S vaccination and SARS-CoV-2 variants. Treatment meaning: about 20 received Ad26.COV2.S at low or high dose, single or two shots; about five received placebo; per-sample allocation not given. Specimen acquisition occurred on day 63 following the initial vaccine or placebo injection. This table comes from immunoSEQ multiplex PCR, and its TCRdb copy is limited to in-frame clones, with some not included. The repertoire includes about 420,000 clones, 88% of them detected once, and 3.6% sits in the top ten. Sample: peripheral blood, taken in a trial of Ad26.COV2.S vaccine versus placebo. These receptors were obtained from a person aged 18-65 years who received the Ad26.COV2.S COVID-19 vaccine or a placebo.

The CDR3 region has the DNA TGTGCCAGCAGCTTAGAGGGGACAGGGGGTATGGAGCAGTACTTC. Translating it yields CASSLEGTGGMEQYF. The chain employs TRBV11-2 and TRBJ2-7; the match to TRBD1 covers 11 bases. This CDR3 has 15 residues. Germline V gives CDR1 SGHAT, CDR2 FQNNGV. Losses at the gene ends were 0 bases for V and 7 bases for J; bases not matched to a gene: 5.

The chain links TRBV24-1 to TRBJ1-5, with 9 bases lining up with TRBD1. The germline CDR1 and CDR2 sequences are KGHDR and SFDVKD. V lost 4 bases and J lost 4; bases outside the gene matches: 4. The CDR3 totals 15 residues. The CDR3 here is CATSESGQGNQPQHF. For the CDR3, the DNA is TGTGCCACCAGTGAGTCGGGACAGGGAAATCAGCCCCAGCATTTT.

In nucleotides, the CDR3 is TGTGCCACCCGGACAGGGGTGGTGAACACTGAAGCTTTCTTT. As protein: CATRTGVVNTEAFF. The gene calls are TRBV6-5 and TRBJ1-1, with 9 bases fitting TRBD1. Germline loops: CDR1 MNHEY, CDR2 SVGAGI. The CDR3 contains 14 residues. V lost 10 bases to trimming and J lost 0 bases; unmatched junction nucleotides: 6.

This chain uses TRBV4-3 with TRBJ2-1; D is undetermined. CDR3 length: 14 residues. Per germline, CDR1 LGHNA and CDR2 YSLEER. The V end lost 0 bases, the J end lost 2 bases, and 5 bases lay between the germline ends. The CDR3 sequence: CASSQDLAYNEQFF. The CDR3 DNA sequence: TGCGCCAGCAGCCAAGATCTGGCCTACAATGAGCAGTTCTTC.

This clone was seen once. V usage is TRBV7-9 and J usage is TRBJ2-7; unclear D gene. CDR1 and CDR2 (germline): SEHNR, FQNEAQ (reference sequence). V was trimmed by 8 bases and J by 3 bases, leaving 14 bases between them. This CDR3 comprises 13 residues. The CDR3 nucleotides are TGTGCCAGCGGATTCCCAGGCGACTACGAGCAGTACTTC. This sequence encodes CASGFPGDYEQYF.

The V and J genes are TRBV7-9 and TRBJ2-7, with 8 bases identical to TRBD1. Germline loops: CDR1 SEHNR, CDR2 FQNEAQ (reference sequence). There are 14 residues in the CDR3. J was trimmed by 3 bases and V by 4 bases; bases with no gene match: 5. CDR3 nucleotides: TGTGCCAGCAGCTCGGACAGGGCGGACTACGAGCAGTACTTC. It is translated as CASSSDRADYEQYF.

This chain joins TRBV29-1 and TRBJ1-2; 10 bases match TRBD1. Germline lookup yields CDR1 SQVTM and CDR2 ANQGSEA. The CDR3 is 13 amino acids. The junction had 13 bases not matched to a gene; V was cut back by 4 bases and J by 14 bases. The CDR3 DNA follows: TGCAGCGTTGTTCCGGGACAGGGGCCTTCGGAGACCTTC. Protein sequence: CSVVPGQGPSETF.

This chain joins TRBV11-2 and TRBJ1-1; no clear D. Trimming removed 1 base at V and 1 base at J, with 10 bases between. Germline V lookup: CDR1 SGHAT, CDR2 FQNNGV. The length of the CDR3 is 15 residues. CDR3 protein: CASSLAWLANTEAFF. The CDR3, as DNA: TGTGCCAGCAGCTTAGCTTGGCTGGCGAACACTGAAGCTTTCTTT.

This chain uses TRBV7-2 with TRBJ2-3, with 9 bases lining up with TRBD2. In germline, CDR1 is SGHTA, CDR2 FQGNSA. This CDR3 has 15 amino acids. V lost 0 bases and J lost 4; bases outside the gene matches: 2. CDR3 loop: CASSLATSGPDTQYF. In nucleotides, the CDR3 is TGTGCCAGCAGCTTAGCAACTAGCGGGCCAGATACGCAGTATTTT. The complete variable domain, with remaining parts taken from reference TRBV7-2 and TRBJ2-3, reads GAGVSQSPSNKVTEKGKDVELRCDPISGHTALYWYRQSLGQGLEFLIYFQGNSAPDKSGLPSDRFSAERTGGSVSTLTIQRTQQEDSAVYLCASSLATSGPDTQYFGPGTRLTVL.

The chain links TRBV19 to TRBJ2-7; 10 bases align to TRBD1. The V gene end was trimmed by 10 bases and the J gene end by 4 bases; junction bases not matched to a gene: 4. The CDR3 runs to 12 residues. Per the germline V gene, CDR1 is LNHDA and CDR2 is SQIVND (reference sequence). CDR3 sequence (DNA): TGTGCCACGGGACAGGGGCTATACGAGCAGTACTTC. Residues: CATGQGLYEQYF.

The chain carries TRBV5-6 and TRBJ1-1; no reliable D call. The CDR3 is 14 amino acids. The germline CDR1 and CDR2 sequences are SGHDT and YYEEEE. V lost 0 bases and J 8 bases, leaving 14 bases between the germline ends. In nucleotides, the CDR3 is TGTGCCAGCAGCTTGGGCGGCCGTAAGTCCGAAGCTTTCTTT. Protein sequence: CASSLGGRKSEAFF.

This chain connects TRBV2 to TRBJ2-7, with 10 bases aligning to TRBD1. The junction had 10 bases not matched to a gene; V was cut back by 5 bases and J by 3 bases. Germline CDR1 is SNHLY and CDR2 is FYNNEI. The CDR3 extends over 16 amino acids. The DNA of the CDR3 is TGTGCCAGCAGTAGAGACCGGGACAGGGGCGGCTACGAGCAGTACTTC. Protein product: CASSRDRDRGGYEQYF.

This clone occurred once. This CDR3 is CAISESGQGASNTEAFF. The CDR3 nucleotides are TGTGCCATCAGTGAGTCCGGACAGGGGGCATCGAACACTGAAGCTTTCTTT. The chain employs TRBV10-3 and TRBJ1-1; 11 bases map to TRBD1. Germline V CDR1 and CDR2: ENHRY, SYGVKD. V gave up 0 bases and J gave up 1 base; unmatched junction bases: 4. The CDR3 length is 17 residues.

This chain connects TRBV4-1 to TRBJ1-6; D uncertain. CDR1 MGHRA and CDR2 YSYEKL come from the germline V gene. Trimming took off 0 bases at V and 5 bases at J, with 20 bases between the two ends. The CDR3 contains 19 residues. CDR3 nucleotides: TGCGCCAGCAGCCAAGAATTTCAAAGGAGGGATTTACATAATTCACCCCTCCACTTT. Translated, it gives CASSQEFQRRDLHNSPLHF.

The chain is built from TRBV9 and TRBJ2-6; D is perhaps TRBD2 (5 bases). V lost 0 bases and J lost 0, with 16 bases in between. The CDR3 has 19 residues. In germline, CDR1 is SGDLS, CDR2 YYNGEE. The CDR3 loop is CASSVAPMEERSGANVLTF. The CDR3 nucleotides are TGTGCCAGCAGCGTAGCCCCCATGGAGGAACGCTCTGGGGCCAACGTCCTGACTTTC.

The rearrangement uses TRBV5-6 and TRBJ1-6, with 9 bases lining up with TRBD1. The length of the CDR3 is 13 residues. V was clipped by 7 bases and J by 8 bases; unmatched bases: 4. The V gene's germline CDR1 is SGHDT and CDR2 YYEEEE. CDR3 sequence (DNA): TGTGCCAGCCGGGACAGGGCGGATTCACCCCTCCACTTT. Protein: CASRDRADSPLHF.

This clone was counted only a few times. The rearrangement uses TRBV5-6 and TRBJ2-2; 7 bases are a match to TRBD2. This CDR3 comprises 15 residues. J gave up 1 base and V 3 bases, and 3 bases lay outside the gene matches. Germline lookup yields CDR1 SGHDT and CDR2 YYEEEE. The CDR3 nucleotides are TGTGCCAGCAGCTGGCTAGCGGAGAACACCGGGGAGCTGTTTTTT. Translated: CASSWLAENTGELFF. The whole variable domain, filled in from reference TRBV5-6 and TRBJ2-2, reads DAGVTQSPTHLIKTRGQQVTLRCSPKSGHDTVSWYQQALGQGPQFIFQYYEEEERQRGNFPDRFSGHQFPNYSSELNVNALLLGDSALYLCASSWLAENTGELFFGEGSRLTVL.

The rearrangement uses TRBV15 and TRBJ2-1; TRBD2 aligns across 8 bases. In germline, CDR1 is LNHNV, CDR2 YYDKDF (reference sequence). CDR3 length: 13 residues. Trimming removed 1 base from V and 7 bases from J; junction bases left unmatched: 0. The CDR3 region has the DNA TGTGCCACCAGCAGAGTAGCGGGAAATGAGCAGTTCTTC. This encodes CATSRVAGNEQFF.

The chain is built from TRBV28 and TRBJ1-6; possible D gene TRBD1, 5 bases. V dropped 8 bases and J dropped 0 bases, with 11 bases sitting between them. CDR1 and CDR2 from the germline V gene are MDHEN and SYDVKM. The CDR3 is made up of 15 amino acids. The CDR3 spells CASHRFSSYNSPLHF. The DNA of the CDR3 is TGTGCCAGCCACAGGTTCAGCTCCTATAATTCACCCCTCCACTTT.

This sequence joins TRBV19 and TRBJ1-5, with TRBD1 identical over 7 bases. Germline CDR1 LNHDA, CDR2 SQIVND (reference sequence). The ends lost 7 bases at V and 7 bases at J; junction bases unmatched: 7. CDR3 length: 13 amino acids. This CDR3 reads CASNLDRSQPQHF. In nucleotides, the CDR3 is TGTGCCAGTAACCTGGACAGGTCCCAGCCCCAGCATTTT.